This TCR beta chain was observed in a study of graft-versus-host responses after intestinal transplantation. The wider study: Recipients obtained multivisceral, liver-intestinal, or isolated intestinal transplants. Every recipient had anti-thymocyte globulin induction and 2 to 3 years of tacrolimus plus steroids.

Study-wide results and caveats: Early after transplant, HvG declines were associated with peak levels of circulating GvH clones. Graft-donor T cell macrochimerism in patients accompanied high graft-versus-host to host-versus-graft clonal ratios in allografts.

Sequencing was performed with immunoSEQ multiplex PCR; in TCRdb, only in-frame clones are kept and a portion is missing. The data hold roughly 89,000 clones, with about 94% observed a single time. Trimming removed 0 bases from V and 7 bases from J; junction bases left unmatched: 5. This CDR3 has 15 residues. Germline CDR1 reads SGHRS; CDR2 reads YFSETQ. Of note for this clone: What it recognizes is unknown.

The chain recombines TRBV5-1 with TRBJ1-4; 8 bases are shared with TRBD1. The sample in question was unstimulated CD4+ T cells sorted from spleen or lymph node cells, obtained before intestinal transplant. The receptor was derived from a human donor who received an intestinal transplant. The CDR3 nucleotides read TGCGCCAGCAGCTTGGTTCAGGGGGCGGGTGAAAAACTGTTTTTT. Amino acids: CASSLVQGAGEKLFF.